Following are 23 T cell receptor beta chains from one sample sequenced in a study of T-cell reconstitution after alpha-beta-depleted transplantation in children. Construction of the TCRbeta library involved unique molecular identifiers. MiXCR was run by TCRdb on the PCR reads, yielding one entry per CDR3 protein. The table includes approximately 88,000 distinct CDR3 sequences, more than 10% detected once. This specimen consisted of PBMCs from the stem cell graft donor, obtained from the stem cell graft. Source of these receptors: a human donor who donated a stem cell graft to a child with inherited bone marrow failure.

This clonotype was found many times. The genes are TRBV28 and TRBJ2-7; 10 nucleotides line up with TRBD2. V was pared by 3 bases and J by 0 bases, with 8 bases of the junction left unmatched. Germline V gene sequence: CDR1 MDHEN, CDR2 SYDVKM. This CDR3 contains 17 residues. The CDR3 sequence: CASSFPLAGPNSYEQYF. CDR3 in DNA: TGTGCCAGCAGTTTCCCACTAGCGGGACCGAACTCCTACGAGCAGTACTTC.

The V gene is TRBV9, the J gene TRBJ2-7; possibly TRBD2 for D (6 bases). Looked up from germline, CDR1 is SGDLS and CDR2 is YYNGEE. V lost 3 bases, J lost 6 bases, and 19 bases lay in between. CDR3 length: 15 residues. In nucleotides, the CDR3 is TGTGCCAGCAGCGGGGGACTCGCCGCCGAGCGCGAGCAGTACTTC. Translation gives CASSGGLAAEREQYF.

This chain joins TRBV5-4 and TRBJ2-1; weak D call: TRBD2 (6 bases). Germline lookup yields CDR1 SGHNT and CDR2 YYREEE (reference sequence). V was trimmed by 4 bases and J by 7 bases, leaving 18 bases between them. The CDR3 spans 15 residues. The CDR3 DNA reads TGTGCCAGCAGCCTGGGGGGACCGAGACTTAATGAGCAGTTCTTC. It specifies CASSLGGPRLNEQFF.

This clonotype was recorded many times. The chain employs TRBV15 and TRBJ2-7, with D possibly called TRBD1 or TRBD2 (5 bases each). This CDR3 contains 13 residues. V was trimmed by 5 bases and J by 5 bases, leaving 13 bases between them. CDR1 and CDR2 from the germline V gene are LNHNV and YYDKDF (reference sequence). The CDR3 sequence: CATSWRGGNEQYF. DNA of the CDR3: TGTGCCACCAGCTGGCGTGGGGGTAACGAGCAGTACTTC.

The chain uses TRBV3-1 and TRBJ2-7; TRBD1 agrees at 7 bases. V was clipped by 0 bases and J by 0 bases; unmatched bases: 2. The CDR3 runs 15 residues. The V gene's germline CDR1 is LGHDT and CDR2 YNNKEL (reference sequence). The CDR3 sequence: CASSQEGTDSYEQYF. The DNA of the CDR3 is TGTGCCAGCAGCCAAGAAGGGACAGACTCCTACGAGCAGTACTTC.

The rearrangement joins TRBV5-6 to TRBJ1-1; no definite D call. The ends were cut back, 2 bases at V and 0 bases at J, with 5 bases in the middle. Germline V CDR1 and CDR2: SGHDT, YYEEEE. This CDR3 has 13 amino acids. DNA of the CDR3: TGTGCCAGCAGCTTAAGTCTGAACACTGAAGCTTTCTTT. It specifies CASSLSLNTEAFF. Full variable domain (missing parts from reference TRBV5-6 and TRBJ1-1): DAGVTQSPTHLIKTRGQQVTLRCSPKSGHDTVSWYQQALGQGPQFIFQYYEEEERQRGNFPDRFSGHQFPNYSSELNVNALLLGDSALYLCASSLSLNTEAFFGQGTRLTVV.

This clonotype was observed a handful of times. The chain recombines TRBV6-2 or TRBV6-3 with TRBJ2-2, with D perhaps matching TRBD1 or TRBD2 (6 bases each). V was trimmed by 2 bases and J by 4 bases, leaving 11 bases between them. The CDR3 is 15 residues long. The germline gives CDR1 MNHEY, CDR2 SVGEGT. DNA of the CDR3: TGTGCCAGCAGTTACGAAGGAGGGGGCACCGGGGAGCTGTTTTTT. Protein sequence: CASSYEGGGTGELFF.

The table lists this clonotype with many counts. The CDR3 here is CASSSDYEQYF. The DNA for the CDR3 is TGCGCCAGCAGCTCCGACTACGAGCAGTACTTC. The rearrangement joins TRBV5-1 to TRBJ2-7; no firm D call. Trimming removed 3 bases from V and 3 bases from J, with 4 bases in between. Germline V gene sequence: CDR1 SGHRS, CDR2 YFSETQ. The CDR3 totals 11 residues.

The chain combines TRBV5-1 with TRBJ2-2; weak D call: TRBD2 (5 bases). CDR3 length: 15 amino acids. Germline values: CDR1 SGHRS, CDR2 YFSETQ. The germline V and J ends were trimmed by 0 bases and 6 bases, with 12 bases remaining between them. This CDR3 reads CASSLGGPGAGELFF. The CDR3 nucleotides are TGCGCCAGCAGCTTGGGAGGGCCTGGGGCCGGGGAGCTGTTTTTT.

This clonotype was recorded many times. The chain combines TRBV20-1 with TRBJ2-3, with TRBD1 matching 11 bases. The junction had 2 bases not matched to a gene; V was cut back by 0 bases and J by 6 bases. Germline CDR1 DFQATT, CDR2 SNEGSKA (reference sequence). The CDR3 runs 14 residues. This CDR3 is CSAREDRGRDTQYF. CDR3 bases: TGCAGTGCTAGAGAGGACAGGGGGCGGGATACGCAGTATTTT.

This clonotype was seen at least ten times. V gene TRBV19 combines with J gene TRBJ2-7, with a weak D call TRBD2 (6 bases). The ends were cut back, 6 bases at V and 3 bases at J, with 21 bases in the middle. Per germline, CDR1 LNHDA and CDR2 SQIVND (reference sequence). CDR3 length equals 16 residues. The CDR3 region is CASSLEGAGSYYEQYF. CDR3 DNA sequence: TGTGCCAGTAGCCTGGAGGGTGCAGGGAGTTACTACGAGCAGTACTTC.

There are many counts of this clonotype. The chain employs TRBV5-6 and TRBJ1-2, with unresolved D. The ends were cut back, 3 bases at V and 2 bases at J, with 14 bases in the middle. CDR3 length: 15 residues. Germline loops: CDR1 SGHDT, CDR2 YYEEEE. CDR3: CASSSLSTTNYGYTF. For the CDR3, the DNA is TGTGCCAGCAGCTCACTCTCCACGACCAACTATGGCTACACCTTC.

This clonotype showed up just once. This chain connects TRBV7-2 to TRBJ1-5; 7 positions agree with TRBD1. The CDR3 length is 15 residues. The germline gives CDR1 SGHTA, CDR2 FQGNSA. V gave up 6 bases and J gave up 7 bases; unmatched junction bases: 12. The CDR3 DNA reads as TGTGCCAGCAGACTTACAGGGGTGACAGAACAGCCCCAGCATTTT. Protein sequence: CASRLTGVTEQPQHF.

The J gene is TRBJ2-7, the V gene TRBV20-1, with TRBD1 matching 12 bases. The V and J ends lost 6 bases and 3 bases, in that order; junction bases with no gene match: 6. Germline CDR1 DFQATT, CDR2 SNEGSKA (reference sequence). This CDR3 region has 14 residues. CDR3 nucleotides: TGCAGTGCCCCGGGACAGGGGGCGAACTACGAGCAGTACTTC. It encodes CSAPGQGANYEQYF.

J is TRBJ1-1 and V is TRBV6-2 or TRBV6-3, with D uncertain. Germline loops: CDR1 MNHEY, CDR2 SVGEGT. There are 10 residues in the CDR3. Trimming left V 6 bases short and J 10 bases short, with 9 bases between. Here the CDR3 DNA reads TGTGCCAGCAGCGGGCCCACAGCTTTCTTT. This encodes CASSGPTAFF.

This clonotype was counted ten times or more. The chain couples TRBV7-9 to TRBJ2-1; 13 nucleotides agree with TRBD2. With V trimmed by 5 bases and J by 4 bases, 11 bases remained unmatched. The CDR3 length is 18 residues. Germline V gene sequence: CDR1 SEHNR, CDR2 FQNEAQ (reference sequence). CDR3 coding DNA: TGTGCCAGCAGCCCCCGAATGCAGACTAGCGGGGGGTACAATGAGCAGTTCTTC. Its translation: CASSPRMQTSGGYNEQFF.

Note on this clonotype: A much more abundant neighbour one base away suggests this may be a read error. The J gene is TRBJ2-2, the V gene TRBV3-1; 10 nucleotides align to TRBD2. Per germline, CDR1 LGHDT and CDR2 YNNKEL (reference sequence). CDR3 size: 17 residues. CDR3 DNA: TGTGCCTGCAGCCAAGATCTGCTAGCGGGAGTTCCCGGGGAGCTGTTTTTT. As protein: CACSQDLLAGVPGELFF. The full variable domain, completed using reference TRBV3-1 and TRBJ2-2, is DTAVSQTPKYLVTQMGNDKSIKCEQNLGHDTMYWYKQDSKKFLKIMFSYNNKELIINETVPNRFSPKSPDKAHLNLHINSLELGDSAVYFCACSQDLLAGVPGELFFGEGSRLTVL.

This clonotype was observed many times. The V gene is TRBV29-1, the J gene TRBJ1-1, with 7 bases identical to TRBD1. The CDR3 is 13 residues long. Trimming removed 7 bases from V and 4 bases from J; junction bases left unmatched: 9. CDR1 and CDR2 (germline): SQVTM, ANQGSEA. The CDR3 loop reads CSGPGQEGTEAFF. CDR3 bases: TGCAGCGGCCCCGGACAGGAGGGCACTGAAGCTTTCTTT.

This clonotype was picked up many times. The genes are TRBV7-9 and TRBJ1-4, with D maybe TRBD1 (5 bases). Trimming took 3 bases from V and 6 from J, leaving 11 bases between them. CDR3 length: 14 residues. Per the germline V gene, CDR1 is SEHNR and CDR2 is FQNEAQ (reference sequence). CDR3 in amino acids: CASSLRGEHEKLFF. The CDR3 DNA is TGTGCCAGCAGCTTGCGGGGGGAGCATGAAAAACTGTTTTTT.

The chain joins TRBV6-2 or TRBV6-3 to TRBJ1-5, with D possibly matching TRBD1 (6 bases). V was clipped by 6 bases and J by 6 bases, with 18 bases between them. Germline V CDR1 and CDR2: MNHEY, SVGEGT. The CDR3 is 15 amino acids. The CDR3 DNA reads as TGTGCCAGCAGCCCCGGGGGGGGGGCTTTTCAGCCCCAGCATTTT. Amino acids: CASSPGGGAFQPQHF.

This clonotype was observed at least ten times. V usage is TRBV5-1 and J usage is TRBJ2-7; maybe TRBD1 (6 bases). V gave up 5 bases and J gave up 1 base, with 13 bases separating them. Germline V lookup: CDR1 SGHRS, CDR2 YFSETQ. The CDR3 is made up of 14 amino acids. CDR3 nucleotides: TGCGCCAGCAGTGACCAAGGACAGTCCTACGAGCAGTACTTC. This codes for CASSDQGQSYEQYF.

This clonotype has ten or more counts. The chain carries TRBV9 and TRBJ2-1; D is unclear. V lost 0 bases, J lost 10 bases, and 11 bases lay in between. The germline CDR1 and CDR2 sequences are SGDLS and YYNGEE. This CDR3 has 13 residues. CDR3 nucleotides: TGTGCCAGCAGCGTAGCTAGGACCGAGGAGCAGTTCTTC. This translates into CASSVARTEEQFF.

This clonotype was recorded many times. In nucleotides, the CDR3 is TGTGCCAGCAGCGGACTTGGGGCCTATGGCTACACCTTC. This gives the protein CASSGLGAYGYTF. The chain carries TRBV6-2 or TRBV6-3 and TRBJ1-2; D might be TRBD1 (5 bases). CDR1 is MNHEY, CDR2 SVGEGT, per germline. V was cut by 6 bases and J by 4 bases, with 12 bases left in between. CDR3 length: 13 amino acids.